A few counts support the clone carrying this T cell receptor beta chain. Produced via immunoSEQ multiplex PCR; TCRdb's table is partial and in-frame only. The table includes almost 70,000 clones, around 88% detected once. These data are taken from a study of blood T cell repertoires in COVID-19. Sequenced material: peripheral blood. The TCR comes from a woman aged 70-85 years with acute or convalescent COVID-19.

In nucleotides, the CDR3 is TGTGCCAGCAGTTACTTTGGACAGCGGCTGTTCTTC. Translation: CASSYFGQRLFF. This chain joins TRBV6-5 and TRBJ2-1, with D perhaps TRBD1 (6 bases). V dropped 1 base and J dropped 15 bases, with 13 bases sitting between them. The length of the CDR3 is 12 residues. Germline V gives CDR1 MNHEY, CDR2 SVGAGI.